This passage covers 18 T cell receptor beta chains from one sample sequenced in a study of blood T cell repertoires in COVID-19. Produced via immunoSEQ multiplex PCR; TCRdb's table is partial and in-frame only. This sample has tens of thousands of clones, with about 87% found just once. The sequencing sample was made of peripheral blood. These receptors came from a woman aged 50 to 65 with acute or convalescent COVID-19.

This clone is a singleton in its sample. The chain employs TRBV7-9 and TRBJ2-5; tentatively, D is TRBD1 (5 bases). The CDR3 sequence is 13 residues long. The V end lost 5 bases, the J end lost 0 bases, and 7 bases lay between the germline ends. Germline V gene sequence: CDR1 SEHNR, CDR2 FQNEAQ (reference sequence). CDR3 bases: TGTGCCAGCAGCCCGACAGACCAAGAGACCCAGTACTTC. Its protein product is CASSPTDQETQYF.

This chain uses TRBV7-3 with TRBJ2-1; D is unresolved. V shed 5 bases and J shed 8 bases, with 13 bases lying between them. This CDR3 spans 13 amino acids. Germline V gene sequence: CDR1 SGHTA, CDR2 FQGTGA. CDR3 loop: CASSPFRRDEQFF. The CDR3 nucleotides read TGTGCCAGCAGCCCATTCAGGCGCGATGAGCAGTTCTTC.

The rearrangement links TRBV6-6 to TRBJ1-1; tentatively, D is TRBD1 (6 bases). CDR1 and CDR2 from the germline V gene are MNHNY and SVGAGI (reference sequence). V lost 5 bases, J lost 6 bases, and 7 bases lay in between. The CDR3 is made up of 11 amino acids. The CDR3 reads CASSHRAEAFF. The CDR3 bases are TGTGCCAGCAGTCACAGGGCTGAAGCTTTCTTT.

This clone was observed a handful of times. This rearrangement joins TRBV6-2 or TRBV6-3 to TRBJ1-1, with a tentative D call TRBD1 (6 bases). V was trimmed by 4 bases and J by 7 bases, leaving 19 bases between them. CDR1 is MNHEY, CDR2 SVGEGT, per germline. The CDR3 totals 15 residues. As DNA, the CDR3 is TGTGCCAGCAGTTTCGGACAGTTGGGAGGGGATGAAGCTTTCTTT. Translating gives CASSFGQLGGDEAFF.

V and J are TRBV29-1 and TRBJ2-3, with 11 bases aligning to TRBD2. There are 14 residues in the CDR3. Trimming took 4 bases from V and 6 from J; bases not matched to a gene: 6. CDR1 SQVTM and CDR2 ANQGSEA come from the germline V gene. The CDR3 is CSVGFSGGGDTQYF. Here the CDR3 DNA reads TGCAGCGTTGGGTTTAGCGGGGGGGGCGATACGCAGTATTTT.

This CDR3 reads CASSQGERVGSPRNTIYF. The CDR3 bases are TGCGCCAGCAGCCAAGGCGAGCGGGTGGGGAGCCCACGAAACACCATATATTTT. This chain joins TRBV4-1 and TRBJ1-3; D remains ambiguous. The CDR3 spans 18 residues. The ends were cut back, 1 base at V and 5 bases at J, with 21 bases in the middle. Germline CDR1 reads MGHRA; CDR2 reads YSYEKL.

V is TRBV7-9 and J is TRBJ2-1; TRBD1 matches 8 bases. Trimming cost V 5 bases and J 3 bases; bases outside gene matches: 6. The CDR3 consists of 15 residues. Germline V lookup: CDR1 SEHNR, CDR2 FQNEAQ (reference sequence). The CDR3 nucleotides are TGTGCCAGCAGCGCGACAGGGGTTGTCTACAATGAGCAGTTCTTC. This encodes CASSATGVVYNEQFF.

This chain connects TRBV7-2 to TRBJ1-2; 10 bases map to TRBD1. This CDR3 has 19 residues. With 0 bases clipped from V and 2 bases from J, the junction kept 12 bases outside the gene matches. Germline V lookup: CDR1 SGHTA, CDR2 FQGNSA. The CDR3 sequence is CASSLAAWTGGRRNYGYTF. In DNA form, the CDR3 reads TGTGCCAGCAGCTTAGCCGCTTGGACAGGGGGTCGAAGAAACTATGGCTACACCTTC.

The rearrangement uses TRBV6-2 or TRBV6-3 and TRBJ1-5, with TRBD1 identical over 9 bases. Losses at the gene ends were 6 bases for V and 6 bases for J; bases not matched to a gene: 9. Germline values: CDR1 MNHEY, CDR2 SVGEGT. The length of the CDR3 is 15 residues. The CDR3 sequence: CASSKQGAKGQPQHF. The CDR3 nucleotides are TGTGCCAGCAGCAAACAGGGGGCGAAGGGTCAGCCCCAGCATTTT.

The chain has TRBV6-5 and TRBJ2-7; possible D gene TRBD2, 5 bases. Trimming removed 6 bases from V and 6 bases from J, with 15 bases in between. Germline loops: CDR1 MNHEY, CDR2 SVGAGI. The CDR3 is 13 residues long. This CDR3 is CASRMGVAGEQYF. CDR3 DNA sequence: TGTGCCAGCAGGATGGGAGTGGCAGGCGAGCAGTACTTC.

This chain's CDR3 is CASNTENTEAFF. The CDR3 DNA follows: TGTGCCAGCAATACAGAGAACACTGAAGCTTTCTTT. The J gene is TRBJ1-1, the V gene TRBV28; D not certain. V was clipped by 7 bases and J by 1 base, with 7 bases between them. The CDR3 has 12 residues. Looked up from germline, CDR1 is MDHEN and CDR2 is SYDVKM.

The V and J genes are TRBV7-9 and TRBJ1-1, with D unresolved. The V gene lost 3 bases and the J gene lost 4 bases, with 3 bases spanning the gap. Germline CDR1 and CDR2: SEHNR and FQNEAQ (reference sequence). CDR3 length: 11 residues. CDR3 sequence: CASSFVTEAFF. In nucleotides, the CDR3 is TGTGCCAGCAGCTTCGTCACTGAAGCTTTCTTT.

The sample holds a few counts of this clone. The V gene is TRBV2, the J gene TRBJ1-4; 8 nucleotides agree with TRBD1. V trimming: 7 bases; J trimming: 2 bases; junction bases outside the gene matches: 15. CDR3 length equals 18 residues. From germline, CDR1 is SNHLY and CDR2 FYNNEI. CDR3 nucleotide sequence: TGTGCCAGCACCGGCTTTCGTGGGCAGGGGGCGACTAATGAAAAACTGTTTTTT. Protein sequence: CASTGFRGQGATNEKLFF.

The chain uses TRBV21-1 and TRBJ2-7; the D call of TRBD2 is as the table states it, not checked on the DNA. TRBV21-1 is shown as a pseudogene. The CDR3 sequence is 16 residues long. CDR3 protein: CASSTREALAGSEQYF. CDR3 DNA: TGTGCCAGCAGCACTCGGGAAGCACTAGCGGGCTCCGAGCAGTACTTC.

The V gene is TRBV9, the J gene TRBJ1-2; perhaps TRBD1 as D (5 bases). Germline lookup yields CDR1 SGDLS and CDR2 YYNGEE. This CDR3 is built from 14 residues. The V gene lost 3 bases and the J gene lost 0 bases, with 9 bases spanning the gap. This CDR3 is CASSGGGANYGYTF. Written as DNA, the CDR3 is TGTGCCAGCAGCGGTGGGGGGGCTAACTATGGCTACACCTTC.

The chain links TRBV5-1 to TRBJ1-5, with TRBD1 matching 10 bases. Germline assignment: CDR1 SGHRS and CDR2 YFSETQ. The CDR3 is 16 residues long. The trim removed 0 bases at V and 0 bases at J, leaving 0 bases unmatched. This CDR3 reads CASSLGDRGSNQPQHF. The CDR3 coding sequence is TGCGCCAGCAGCTTGGGGGACAGGGGTAGCAATCAGCCCCAGCATTTT.

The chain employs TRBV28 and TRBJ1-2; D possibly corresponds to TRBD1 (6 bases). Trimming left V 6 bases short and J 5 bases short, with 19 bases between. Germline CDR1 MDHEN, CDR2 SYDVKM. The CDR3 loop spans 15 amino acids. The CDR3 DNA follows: TGTGCCAGCAGCACCTACGACAGGTTCGGATATGGCTACACCTTC. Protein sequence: CASSTYDRFGYGYTF.

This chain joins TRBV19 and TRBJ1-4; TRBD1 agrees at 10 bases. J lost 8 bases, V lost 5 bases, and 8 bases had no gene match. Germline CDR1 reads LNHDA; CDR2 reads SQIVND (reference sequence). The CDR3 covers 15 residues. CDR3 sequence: CASSPRQGAGEKLFF. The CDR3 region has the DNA TGTGCCAGTAGTCCCCGACAGGGGGCGGGCGAAAAACTGTTTTTT.